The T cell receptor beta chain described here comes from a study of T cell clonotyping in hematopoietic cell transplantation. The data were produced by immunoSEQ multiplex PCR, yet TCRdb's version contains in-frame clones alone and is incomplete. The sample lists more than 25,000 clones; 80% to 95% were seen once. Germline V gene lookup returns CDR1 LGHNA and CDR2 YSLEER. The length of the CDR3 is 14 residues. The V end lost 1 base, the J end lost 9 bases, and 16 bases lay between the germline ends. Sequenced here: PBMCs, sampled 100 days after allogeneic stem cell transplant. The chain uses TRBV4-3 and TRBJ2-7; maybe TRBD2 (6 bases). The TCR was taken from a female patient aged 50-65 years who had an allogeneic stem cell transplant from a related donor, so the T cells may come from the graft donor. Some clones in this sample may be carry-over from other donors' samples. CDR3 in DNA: TGCGCCAGCAGCCAAGTTCGTAGGTGGGAGGCGCAGTACTTC. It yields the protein CASSQVRRWEAQYF.